Sequencing of this TCR beta chain was carried out in a study of blood T cells in healthy people across ages. Overall study findings and caveats: The long-lived group displayed more naive CD4+ cells, plus higher diversity, than the aged donors did.

A note on this clonotype: As yet, its antigen is unknown.

The second PCR ran about 6 to 12 cycles with a sample-barcoded 5' primer and J-beta primers. TCRdb recomputed calls from the 5' RACE reads with MiXCR, one row per CDR3 protein. The sample gives fewer than 1,000,000 distinct CDR3 sequences, about 47% of which show up once; 15% to 20% is in the top ten. Germline CDR1 reads SGHTA; CDR2 reads FQGNSA. Trimming removed 4 bases from V and 5 bases from J; junction bases left unmatched: 7. The CDR3 totals 16 residues. Each donor had around 10 milliliters of peripheral blood drawn. This chain uses TRBV7-2 with TRBJ2-1; 11 nucleotides match TRBD2. Sequenced: blood. This TCR was recovered from a man at least 80 years old in good health. CDR3 loop: CASSSSGTSGHNEQFF. The CDR3 DNA reads as TGTGCCAGCAGCTCCTCCGGGACTAGCGGTCACAATGAGCAGTTCTTC.